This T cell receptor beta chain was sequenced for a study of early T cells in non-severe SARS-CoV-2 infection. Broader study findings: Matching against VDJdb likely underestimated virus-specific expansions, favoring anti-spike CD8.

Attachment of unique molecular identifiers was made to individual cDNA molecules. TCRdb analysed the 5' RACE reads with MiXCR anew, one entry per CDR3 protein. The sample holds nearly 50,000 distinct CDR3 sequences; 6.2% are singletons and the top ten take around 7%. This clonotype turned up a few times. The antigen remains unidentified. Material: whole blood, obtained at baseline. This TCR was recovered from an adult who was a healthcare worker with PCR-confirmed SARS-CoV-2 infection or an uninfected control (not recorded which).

The CDR3 coding sequence is TGTGCCAGCAGCTCCCTTTTTCGGGGACGCACAGATACGCAGTATTTT. Amino acids: CASSSLFRGRTDTQYF. J is TRBJ2-3 and V is TRBV7-2; D possibly matches TRBD1 or TRBD2 (5 bases each). Trimming pared 4 bases from V and 1 base from J, leaving 15 bases between. CDR1 is SGHTA and CDR2 is FQGNSA in the germline V gene. The CDR3 has 16 residues.